These 15 T cell receptor beta chains came from one sample sequenced in a study of PD-1 blockade in classical Hodgkin lymphoma. All patients experienced relapse after autologous stem cell transplantation, and brentuximab vedotin exposure was variable. Assay used: immunoSEQ multiplex PCR; TCRdb lists only in-frame clones, some missing. The table has 35,000 to 55,000 clones, approximately 70% seen once. This sample comprised peripheral blood mononuclear cells (PBMCs), obtained before the second cycle of nivolumab. These receptors were obtained from a human donor with classical Hodgkin lymphoma.

The rearrangement links TRBV11-3 to TRBJ2-3; D ambiguous. The CDR3 consists of 15 residues. Trimming pared 1 base from V and 0 bases from J, leaving 8 bases between. The germline V gene has CDR1 SGHNT and CDR2 YENEEA. CDR3 region: CASSLADGSTDTQYF. CDR3 DNA: TGTGCCAGCAGCTTAGCGGATGGGAGCACAGATACGCAGTATTTT.

This chain links TRBV29-1 with TRBJ2-2, with TRBD2 identical over 12 bases. The CDR3 runs 17 residues. Germline V gene sequence: CDR1 SQVTM, CDR2 ANQGSEA. The V gene end was trimmed by 4 bases and the J gene end by 2 bases; junction bases not matched to a gene: 8. The CDR3 DNA follows: TGCAGCGTTGGCCGGCTAGCGGGGGGGACTAACACCGGGGAGCTGTTTTTT. The encoded protein is CSVGRLAGGTNTGELFF.

The CDR3 region is CASSSRSLGLAGGANTGELFF. The CDR3 DNA is TGCGCCAGCAGCTCCCGCTCCCTCGGGCTAGCGGGGGGCGCGAACACCGGGGAGCTGTTTTTT. V and J are TRBV5-1 and TRBJ2-2, with 11 nucleotides matching TRBD2. J gave up 0 bases and V 3 bases, and 16 bases lay outside the gene matches. The CDR3 sequence is 21 residues long. Germline assignment: CDR1 SGHRS and CDR2 YFSETQ.

This clone was detected once. The chain couples TRBV7-6 to TRBJ2-4, with 8 bases matching TRBD1. The J segment lost 7 bases and the V segment lost 4 bases, leaving 15 bases of the junction unmatched. This CDR3 is 17 amino acids long. Germline V gene data show CDR1 as SGHVS and CDR2 as FNYEAQ. CDR3 amino acids: CASSSYPQGAGGNIQYF. CDR3 sequence (DNA): TGTGCCAGCAGCTCCTACCCCCAGGGGGCAGGGGGGAACATTCAGTACTTC. Full variable domain (missing parts from reference TRBV7-6 and TRBJ2-4): GAGVSQSPRYKVTKRGQDVALRCDPISGHVSLYWYRQALGQGPEFLTYFNYEAQQDKSGLPNDRFSAERPEGSISTLTIQRTEQRDSAMYRCASSSYPQGAGGNIQYFGAGTRLSVL.

This clone appeared a few times. The chain links TRBV7-9 to TRBJ1-2; tentatively, D is TRBD1 (5 bases). Trimming removed 3 bases from V and 7 bases from J, with 12 bases in between. Germline values: CDR1 SEHNR, CDR2 FQNEAQ (reference sequence). The CDR3 is 13 amino acids. The CDR3 nucleotides are TGTGCCAGCAGCTTGAGTGGGGGTAGTGGCTACACCTTC. It encodes CASSLSGGSGYTF.

This clone appeared once. The chain couples TRBV6-1 to TRBJ2-5; maybe TRBD2 (5 bases). The CDR3 extends over 13 amino acids. In germline, CDR1 is MNHNS, CDR2 SASEGT. Trimming removed 6 bases from V and 5 bases from J, with 13 bases in between. Here the CDR3 reads CASSPGFWETQYF. In DNA, the CDR3 is TGTGCCAGCAGCCCGGGATTCTGGGAGACCCAGTACTTC.

The chain uses TRBV6-1 and TRBJ2-5; D is unclear. Trimming took off 6 bases at V and 5 bases at J, with 13 bases between the two ends. The CDR3 has 13 amino acids. From germline, CDR1 is MNHNS and CDR2 SASEGT. The CDR3 region has the DNA TGTGCCAGCAGGCCCGACGGGTTGGAGACCCAGTACTTC. Amino acids: CASRPDGLETQYF.

In this sample, this clone turned up a few times. Here the CDR3 DNA reads TGTGCCAGCAGCCTAGGACTATCGAACACCGGGGAGCTGTTTTTT. It is translated as CASSLGLSNTGELFF. The chain is built from TRBV7-7 and TRBJ2-2; a weak D match, TRBD2 (6 bases). This CDR3 is built from 15 residues. The V end was cut by 5 bases, the J end by 0 bases, with 10 bases between. Germline V gene data show CDR1 as SSHAT and CDR2 as FNYEAQ (reference sequence).

The CDR3 spells CASSHPPTGFMNTEAFF. The DNA for the CDR3 is TGTGCCAGCAGTCACCCTCCGACAGGATTCATGAACACTGAAGCTTTCTTT. The rearrangement links TRBV27 to TRBJ1-1; D possibly corresponds to TRBD1 (6 bases). The CDR3 loop spans 17 amino acids. Deletions cut 5 bases from V and 0 bases from J, with 19 bases between. The V gene's germline CDR1 is MNHEY and CDR2 SMNVEV (reference sequence).

The chain employs TRBV6-1 and TRBJ2-3; 8 bases match TRBD2. CDR1 is MNHNS, CDR2 SASEGT, per germline. The CDR3 has 19 amino acids. The J segment lost 4 bases and the V segment lost 0 bases, leaving 15 bases of the junction unmatched. In nucleotides, the CDR3 is TGTGCCAGCAGTGAAGCCCTGGGGGGCGGGGGGCCGTCGGCAGATACGCAGTATTTT. This gives the protein CASSEALGGGGPSADTQYF.

In this sample, this clone turned up once. The genes are TRBV9 and TRBJ2-7; D remains ambiguous. CDR3 length equals 14 residues. Germline CDR1 SGDLS, CDR2 YYNGEE. With 0 bases removed from V and 6 bases from J, the gap between germline ends came to 13 bases. CDR3 residues: CASSVDGTLFEQYF. As DNA, the CDR3 is TGTGCCAGCAGCGTAGACGGCACCCTGTTCGAGCAGTACTTC.

The CDR3 nucleotides read TGTGCCAGCAGTTATCACCCGGGACAGACTTACAATGAGCAGTTCTTC. Translation gives CASSYHPGQTYNEQFF. The chain is built from TRBV6-5 and TRBJ2-1; 7 bases agree with TRBD1. The CDR3 has 16 amino acids. Germline loops: CDR1 MNHEY, CDR2 SVGAGI. The V segment lost 3 bases and the J segment 4 bases; nucleotides outside the gene matches: 9.

The chain has TRBV6-6 and TRBJ1-5; D is undetermined. Germline CDR1 reads MNHNY; CDR2 reads SVGAGI (reference sequence). The CDR3 loop spans 14 amino acids. Trimming shortened V by 5 bases and J by 6 bases, and 14 bases separated the two germline ends. The DNA for the CDR3 is TGTGCCAGCAGTAACGACGGCCTTAGTCAGCCCCAGCATTTT. This translates into CASSNDGLSQPQHF.

This chain uses TRBV19 with TRBJ2-1; D is perhaps TRBD2 (9 bases). The germline V gene encodes CDR1 LNHDA and CDR2 SQIVND (reference sequence). The CDR3 is made up of 16 amino acids. Trimming pared 7 bases from V and 9 bases from J, leaving 25 bases between. CDR3 region: CASTPPRASGTGEQFF. The CDR3 DNA reads as TGTGCCAGTACCCCCCCTCGAGCTAGCGGGACAGGTGAGCAGTTCTTC. Based on the CDR3 plus reference TRBV19 and TRBJ2-1, the full variable domain is DGGITQSPKYLFRKEGQNVTLSCEQNLNHDAMYWYRQDPGQGLRLIYYSQIVNDFQKGDIAEGYSVSREKKESFPLTVTSAQKNPTAFYLCASTPPRASGTGEQFFGPGTRLTVL.

This chain connects TRBV6-1 to TRBJ1-1; weak D call: TRBD1 (5 bases). This CDR3 region has 13 residues. With 6 bases removed from V and 1 base from J, the gap between germline ends came to 9 bases. The germline V gene encodes CDR1 MNHNS and CDR2 SASEGT. The CDR3 reads CASSLGRNTEAFF. The CDR3 region has the DNA TGTGCCAGCAGCTTGGGACGGAACACTGAAGCTTTCTTT.